The 25 T cell receptor beta chains below come from one sample, sequenced in a study of CD8 T cells in Susac syndrome. With random hexamers, reverse transcription was performed on about 0.5 to 1 ug of RNA. TCRdb reprocessed the immunoSEQ multiplex PCR reads with MiXCR, giving one entry per CDR3 protein. The sample contains over 300,000 distinct CDR3 sequences, 92% of which appear only once. The sample consisted of CD4+ T cells from PBMCs. The receptors were sampled from a human donor with multiple sclerosis.

The chain uses TRBV14 and TRBJ2-7; D is possibly TRBD1 or TRBD2 (5 bases each). Germline CDR1 SGHDN, CDR2 FVKESK. The length of the CDR3 is 15 residues. V shed 2 bases and J shed 3 bases, with 14 bases lying between them. CDR3 residues: CASSQTGALVYEQYF. CDR3 in DNA: TGTGCCAGCAGCCAAACCGGGGCCCTCGTCTACGAGCAGTACTTC.

This rearrangement joins TRBV30 to TRBJ1-1; no reliable D call. Trimming took off 7 bases at V and 11 bases at J, with 11 bases between the two ends. The germline CDR1 and CDR2 sequences are GTSNPN and SVGIG (reference sequence). The CDR3 is made up of 9 amino acids. The CDR3 region is CASYPSAFF. For the CDR3, the DNA is TGTGCCTCGTATCCCTCGGCTTTCTTT.

This clonotype was seen once. V is TRBV27 and J is TRBJ2-1; the match to TRBD1 covers 8 bases. Germline V gene data show CDR1 as MNHEY and CDR2 as SMNVEV (reference sequence). The CDR3 consists of 15 residues. The V and J ends lost 0 bases and 6 bases, in that order; junction bases with no gene match: 4. The CDR3 sequence: CASSLSGQVSNEQFF. CDR3 DNA: TGTGCCAGCAGTTTATCGGGACAGGTTAGCAATGAGCAGTTCTTC.

The CDR3 is CASAPAGDSGEQYF. Written as DNA, the CDR3 is TGTGCCAGCGCCCCCGCGGGAGATTCGGGCGAGCAGTACTTC. The chain joins TRBV19 to TRBJ2-7, with 7 bases that match TRBD2. In germline, CDR1 is LNHDA, CDR2 SQIVND (reference sequence). Trimming at V came to 9 bases and at J to 6 bases, leaving 14 bases not matched to a gene. This CDR3 contains 14 residues.

The V gene is TRBV6-5, the J gene TRBJ2-2; D is uncertain. Germline-derived CDR1 and CDR2 are MNHEY and SVGAGI. The CDR3 has 15 residues. Trimming removed 8 bases at V and 0 bases at J, with 13 bases between. In DNA, the CDR3 is TGTGCCAGCTATTCGGACCAAACGAACACCGGGGAGCTGTTTTTT. As protein: CASYSDQTNTGELFF.

The gene calls are TRBV5-1 and TRBJ1-6; D not resolved. This CDR3 is 12 amino acids long. V lost 4 bases and J 10 bases, leaving 9 bases between the germline ends. Germline V gene data show CDR1 as SGHRS and CDR2 as YFSETQ. The CDR3 DNA is TGCGCCAGCAGCGTTGATGAATCACCCCTCCACTTT. Amino acids: CASSVDESPLHF.

The chain joins TRBV12-3 or TRBV12-4 to TRBJ1-2; 9 positions match TRBD1. CDR3 size: 15 residues. Trimming removed 5 bases from V and 8 bases from J; junction bases left unmatched: 12. The CDR3, as DNA: TGTGCCAGCAGTCCTCGACAGGGGGGTACTATGGGCTACACCTTC. Translation gives CASSPRQGGTMGYTF.

The chain combines TRBV6-5 with TRBJ1-5; D may be TRBD1 (6 bases). This CDR3 has 14 residues. V lost 6 bases and J lost 5, with 14 bases in between. Germline CDR1 MNHEY, CDR2 SVGAGI. CDR3 coding DNA: TGTGCCAGCAGCCTAACAGGGATGGATCAGCCCCAGCATTTT. This gives the protein CASSLTGMDQPQHF.

The V call is TRBV29-1, the J call TRBJ2-4; 14 bases are a match to TRBD2. CDR1 SQVTM and CDR2 ANQGSEA come from the germline V gene. This CDR3 comprises 19 residues. The J segment lost 0 bases and the V segment lost 1 base, leaving 8 bases of the junction unmatched. The DNA of the CDR3 is TGCAGCGTTGAAGGGGGGGGACTAGCGGGAGCGGGAGCCAAAAACATTCAGTACTTC. This codes for CSVEGGGLAGAGAKNIQYF.

This clonotype was recorded once. This chain joins TRBV6-1 and TRBJ2-4; no firm D call. The V end was cut by 7 bases, the J end by 0 bases, with 19 bases between. CDR3 length equals 17 residues. The germline V gene has CDR1 MNHNS and CDR2 SASEGT. The CDR3 bases are TGTGCCAGCAAAAGGTCAAAGGGCCTTATAGCCAAAAACATTCAGTACTTC. Protein product: CASKRSKGLIAKNIQYF.

The genes are TRBV3-1 and TRBJ2-7, with 8 bases identical to TRBD2. Unmatched junction bases numbered 3, after V lost 3 bases and J lost 2 bases. CDR1 LGHDT and CDR2 YNNKEL come from the germline V gene (reference sequence). The length of the CDR3 is 14 residues. For the CDR3, the DNA is TGTGCCAGCAGCCACGGGACTAGTACCTACGAGCAGTACTTC. Amino acids: CASSHGTSTYEQYF.

This rearrangement joins TRBV7-9 to TRBJ1-2, with unresolved D. Germline loops: CDR1 SEHNR, CDR2 FQNEAQ (reference sequence). Trimming left V 5 bases short and J 3 bases short, with 13 bases between. The CDR3 is 14 residues long. CDR3 DNA: TGTGCCAGCAGCCCCGGTGGTCCGGACTATGGCTACACCTTC. This codes for CASSPGGPDYGYTF.

This clonotype was counted once. J is TRBJ1-1 and V is TRBV5-6, with 8 bases matching TRBD1. J gave up 0 bases and V 3 bases, and 7 bases lay outside the gene matches. This CDR3 region has 16 residues. From germline, CDR1 is SGHDT and CDR2 YYEEEE. This CDR3 reads CASSSWDRPLNTEAFF. CDR3 nucleotides: TGTGCCAGCAGCTCCTGGGACAGGCCGCTGAACACTGAAGCTTTCTTT.

The chain joins TRBV3-1 to TRBJ1-6; D gene ambiguous. V gave up 1 base and J gave up 9 bases, with 7 bases separating them. Germline V gene data show CDR1 as LGHDT and CDR2 as YNNKEL (reference sequence). The CDR3 consists of 13 residues. The CDR3 protein is CASSQVQASPLHF. In nucleotides, the CDR3 is TGTGCCAGCAGCCAAGTCCAGGCTTCACCCCTCCACTTT.

The V call is TRBV29-1, the J call TRBJ1-1; perhaps TRBD1 as D (5 bases). This CDR3 spans 15 amino acids. Germline values: CDR1 SQVTM, CDR2 ANQGSEA. V was pared by 3 bases and J by 1 base, with 15 bases between. This chain's CDR3 is CSVDKGGVGNTEAFF. CDR3 DNA: TGCAGCGTTGATAAGGGAGGGGTCGGGAACACTGAAGCTTTCTTT.

The gene calls are TRBV9 and TRBJ2-2; the D gene is possibly TRBD1 (5 bases). Germline values: CDR1 SGDLS, CDR2 YYNGEE. Trimming left V 4 bases short and J 1 base short, with 11 bases between. CDR3 length: 15 amino acids. CDR3 DNA sequence: TGTGCCAGCAGCCCGACAGCTTTGAACACCGGGGAGCTGTTTTTT. Protein product: CASSPTALNTGELFF. Drawing the rest from reference TRBV9 and TRBJ2-2, the complete variable domain is DSGVTQTPKHLITATGQRVTLRCSPRSGDLSVYWYQQSLDQGLQFLIQYYNGEERAKGNILERFSAQQFPDLHSELNLSSLELGDSALYFCASSPTALNTGELFFGEGSRLTVL.

This sequence joins TRBV3-1 and TRBJ1-4, with D tentatively TRBD1 (6 bases). From germline, CDR1 is LGHDT and CDR2 YNNKEL (reference sequence). The CDR3 runs to 15 residues. The germline V and J ends were trimmed by 0 bases and 6 bases, with 11 bases remaining between them. In nucleotides, the CDR3 is TGTGCCAGCAGCCAAGATGAGGGGGGGGATGAAAAACTGTTTTTT. The encoded protein is CASSQDEGGDEKLFF.

V usage is TRBV19 and J usage is TRBJ1-2; 7 bases are a match to TRBD1. The CDR3 is 13 residues long. Per the germline V gene, CDR1 is LNHDA and CDR2 is SQIVND (reference sequence). V shed 3 bases and J 10 bases; nucleotides not matched to a gene: 8. CDR3 nucleotide sequence: TGTGCCAGTAGTATCCGCAGGGGGGTAGACTACACCTTC. It yields the protein CASSIRRGVDYTF.

This chain uses TRBV20-1 with TRBJ2-1, with 10 bases identical to TRBD2. From germline, CDR1 is DFQATT and CDR2 SNEGSKA (reference sequence). Unmatched junction bases numbered 9, after V lost 2 bases and J lost 14 bases. The CDR3 is 13 residues long. CDR3 in DNA: TGCAGTGCTAGACTAGCGGGAGCAGCTTTAGAGTTCTTC. Its translation is CSARLAGAALEFF.

This chain's CDR3 is CASSAAGGQDTQYF. DNA for the CDR3: TGTGCCAGCAGCGCCGCGGGGGGGCAGGATACGCAGTATTTT. V is TRBV7-9 and J is TRBJ2-3; 9 nucleotides align to TRBD2. Germline V gene sequence: CDR1 SEHNR, CDR2 FQNEAQ (reference sequence). The CDR3 contains 14 residues. Trimming cost V 5 bases and J 6 bases; bases outside gene matches: 6. Together with reference TRBV7-9 and TRBJ2-3, the CDR3 gives the full variable domain: DTGVSQNPRHKITKRGQNVTFRCDPISEHNRLYWYRQTLGQGPEFLTYFQNEAQLEKSRLLSDRFSAERPKGSFSTLEIQRTEQGDSAMYLCASSAAGGQDTQYFGPGTRLTVL.

The J gene is TRBJ1-5, the V gene TRBV7-9; D remains ambiguous. V dropped 1 base and J dropped 3 bases, with 13 bases sitting between them. CDR3 length: 16 residues. CDR1 is SEHNR, CDR2 FQNEAQ, per germline (reference sequence). CDR3 nucleotide sequence: TGTGCCAGCAGCTTAGGGACGCCCGGATACAATCAGCCCCAGCATTTT. Protein sequence: CASSLGTPGYNQPQHF.

J is TRBJ2-1 and V is TRBV2; 14 bases are a match to TRBD2. J gave up 2 bases and V 4 bases, and 7 bases lay outside the gene matches. Per the germline V gene, CDR1 is SNHLY and CDR2 is FYNNEI. The CDR3 is 18 amino acids. This chain's CDR3 is CASSARGTSGGAYNEQFF. In DNA, the CDR3 is TGTGCCAGCAGTGCAAGAGGGACTAGCGGGGGCGCCTACAATGAGCAGTTCTTC.

This chain connects TRBV7-3 to TRBJ2-2, with D hard to call. The germline CDR1 and CDR2 sequences are SGHTA and FQGTGA. The CDR3 is made up of 14 amino acids. Deletions cut 2 bases from V and 5 bases from J, with 9 bases between. This chain's CDR3 is CASSLLPRTGELFF. The CDR3 nucleotides are TGTGCCAGCAGCTTACTCCCGAGAACCGGGGAGCTGTTTTTT.

Turning to this clonotype: At one end, the junction sequence differs from germline, possibly due to a read error. The chain is built from TRBV7-7 and TRBJ2-5; D is possibly TRBD2 (5 bases). The CDR3 loop spans 15 amino acids. Germline CDR1 reads SSHAT; CDR2 reads FNYEAQ (reference sequence). The CDR3 DNA follows: TGTGCTAGCAGCTTCGGCCGCGGCGGGCAAGAGACCCAGTACTTC. Translation gives CASSFGRGGQETQYF.

This rearrangement joins TRBV7-2 to TRBJ1-1; D unclear. CDR1 is SGHTA and CDR2 is FQGNSA in the germline V gene. The CDR3 runs 13 residues. Between the trimmed V and J ends, which lost 6 bases and 1 base, there was a span of 9 bases. Written as DNA, the CDR3 is TGTGCCAGCAGTGTAGTAGAGAACACTGAAGCTTTCTTT. This codes for CASSVVENTEAFF. The full variable domain, in which reference TRBV7-2 and TRBJ1-1 provide the parts outside the CDR3, is GAGVSQSPSNKVTEKGKDVELRCDPISGHTALYWYRQSLGQGLEFLIYFQGNSAPDKSGLPSDRFSAERTGGSVSTLTIQRTQQEDSAVYLCASSVVENTEAFFGQGTRLTVV.